The T cell receptor beta chain described here comes from a study of blood T cells in healthy people across ages. V lost 9 bases and J 5 bases, leaving 13 bases between the germline ends. From germline, CDR1 is MNHNY and CDR2 SVGAGI (reference sequence). The CDR3 consists of 12 residues. General observations from the study: The long-lived group displayed more naive CD4+ cells, plus higher diversity, than the aged donors did. Diversity of TCR beta correlated strongly with naive T cell percentage. Estimated diversity that came from one million T cells was considered an underestimate.

A second PCR of 7 to 11 cycles used a sample-barcoded 5' primer and a J-beta primer mix. TCRdb independently ran MiXCR on the 5' RACE reads; one entry per CDR3 protein. The table includes some 640,000 distinct CDR3 sequences, about 30% detected once. This clonotype was observed many times. Antigen: not known. What was sequenced was blood. The genes are TRBV6-6 and TRBJ2-5; weak D call: TRBD2 (5 bases). The receptor comes from a woman older than 75 in good health. CDR3 in amino acids: CASRLMGETQYF. The CDR3 DNA reads as TGTGCCAGTCGACTAATGGGGGAGACCCAGTACTTC.